These 28 T cell receptor beta chains share one sample of origin, sequenced in a study of T cell responses to AZD1222 COVID-19 vaccine. Measured with immunoSEQ multiplex PCR; TCRdb has only the in-frame clones, and not every one. The sample records approximately 150,000 clones, approximately 89% being singletons. Specimen: peripheral blood, collected 28 days after the second AZD1222 dose. The receptors shown here come from an adult who received the AZD1222 COVID-19 vaccine.

This sequence joins TRBV27 and TRBJ2-3, with a possible D match to TRBD2 (6 bases). The V end lost 3 bases, the J end lost 0 bases, and 25 bases lay between the germline ends. The CDR3 totals 20 residues. The V gene's germline CDR1 is MNHEY and CDR2 SMNVEV (reference sequence). This CDR3 is CASSFHGSGRYPKSTDTQYF. The CDR3 DNA sequence: TGTGCCAGCAGTTTTCATGGTAGCGGACGATACCCCAAAAGCACAGATACGCAGTATTTT.

The rearrangement joins TRBV6-4 to TRBJ2-7, with D perhaps being TRBD1 or TRBD2 (5 bases each). The germline gives CDR1 MRHNA, CDR2 SNTAGT. The CDR3 contains 13 residues. Trimming removed 5 bases from V and 1 base from J, with 9 bases in between. For the CDR3, the DNA is TGTGCCAGCAGTAAAGGGGAGTCCTACGAGCAGTACTTC. Protein product: CASSKGESYEQYF.

The V call is TRBV2, the J call TRBJ1-5, with D maybe TRBD1 (5 bases). The CDR3 has 15 residues. Trimming removed 5 bases from V and 2 bases from J, with 13 bases in between. Germline values: CDR1 SNHLY, CDR2 FYNNEI. CDR3 residues: CASSPSPGGNQPQHF. CDR3 coding DNA: TGTGCCAGCAGTCCATCCCCGGGGGGCAATCAGCCCCAGCATTTT.

The gene calls are TRBV13 and TRBJ2-2; 8 bases line up with TRBD2. Looked up from germline, CDR1 is PRHDT and CDR2 is FYEKMQ (reference sequence). J was trimmed by 5 bases and V by 1 base; bases with no gene match: 3. The CDR3 loop spans 15 amino acids. CDR3 DNA sequence: TGTGCCAGCAGCTTAGCGGGGGGGCAAACCGGGGAGCTGTTTTTT. Translated, it gives CASSLAGGQTGELFF.

Details on this clone: The junction differs from germline at one of its ends, possibly a read error. The V gene is TRBV27, the J gene TRBJ2-5; TRBD1 matches at 8 bases. This CDR3 contains 11 residues. Germline V gives CDR1 MNHEY, CDR2 SMNVEV (reference sequence). The CDR3 DNA is TGTGCCAGCAGCAAAGGACAGGGCGAAAACTTC. Residues: CASSKGQGENF.

This chain joins TRBV5-1 and TRBJ1-2; D remains ambiguous. Looked up from germline, CDR1 is SGHRS and CDR2 is YFSETQ. The CDR3 is 14 residues long. V lost 0 bases, J lost 7 bases, and 13 bases lay in between. The CDR3 coding sequence is TGCGCCAGCAGCTTGGGCGGCAGGAATAGTGGCTACACCTTC. Protein product: CASSLGGRNSGYTF.

The J gene is TRBJ1-1, the V gene TRBV4-3, with TRBD1 as a possible D gene (5 bases). The germline V and J ends were trimmed by 0 bases and 6 bases, with 17 bases remaining between them. Germline CDR1 reads LGHNA; CDR2 reads YSLEER. This CDR3 is 16 amino acids long. The CDR3 sequence: CASSQDPGLGTPEAFF. As DNA, the CDR3 is TGCGCCAGCAGCCAAGATCCAGGGTTAGGCACCCCTGAAGCTTTCTTT.

This clone has just a few counts. The genes are TRBV9 and TRBJ1-3; the D gene is possibly TRBD1 (5 bases). The V gene's germline CDR1 is SGDLS and CDR2 YYNGEE. V lost 7 bases and J 4 bases, leaving 9 bases between the germline ends. This CDR3 region has 12 residues. This CDR3 reads CASRGPGNTIYF. The CDR3 DNA follows: TGTGCCAGCCGGGGACCCGGAAACACCATATATTTT.

The chain combines TRBV7-9 with TRBJ2-7; 7 bases line up with TRBD2. The germline V gene has CDR1 SEHNR and CDR2 FQNEAQ (reference sequence). The J segment lost 2 bases and the V segment lost 3 bases, leaving 4 bases of the junction unmatched. The length of the CDR3 is 14 residues. Written as DNA, the CDR3 is TGTGCCAGCAGCTTGCTAGCGGAGACCTACGAGCAGTACTTC. Translation: CASSLLAETYEQYF.

The chain recombines TRBV7-2 with TRBJ2-7; no reliable D call. With 2 bases removed from V and 4 bases from J, the gap between germline ends came to 12 bases. Germline V gene lookup returns CDR1 SGHTA and CDR2 FQGNSA. The CDR3 consists of 14 residues. The DNA of the CDR3 is TGTGCCAGCAGCTTATCATTTAAGGGATACGAGCAGTACTTC. Amino acid sequence: CASSLSFKGYEQYF.

The rearrangement uses TRBV3-1 (or the pseudogene TRBV3-2) and TRBJ2-2; D unclear. The V and J ends lost 2 bases and 6 bases respectively, with 7 bases between them. The germline CDR1 and CDR2 sequences are LGHDT and YNNKEL (reference sequence). The CDR3 extends over 13 amino acids. The CDR3 region is CASSQTLSGELFF. The DNA for the CDR3 is TGTGCCAGCAGCCAAACTCTTTCCGGGGAGCTGTTTTTT.

The chain couples TRBV7-8 to TRBJ2-3, with 12 nucleotides matching TRBD2. Germline assignment: CDR1 SGHVS and CDR2 FQNEAQ. This CDR3 spans 20 amino acids. V shed 2 bases, J shed 0 bases, and the junction held 12 bases outside the gene matches. For the CDR3, the DNA is TGTGCCAGCAGCTTAAGAGGACTAGCGGGGCTTGAATTTAGCACAGATACGCAGTATTTT. It codes for CASSLRGLAGLEFSTDTQYF.

The chain employs TRBV19 and TRBJ2-1, with D possibly matching TRBD1 (6 bases). Germline CDR1 LNHDA, CDR2 SQIVND (reference sequence). V lost 7 bases and J 4 bases, leaving 17 bases between the germline ends. The CDR3 consists of 15 residues. In DNA form, the CDR3 reads TGTGCCAGTACTCACACCGGGACATCTTACAATGAGCAGTTCTTC. Translated, it gives CASTHTGTSYNEQFF.

The genes are TRBV11-3 and TRBJ1-5, with D unclear. V lost 4 bases to trimming and J lost 0 bases, with 13 bases between them. From germline, CDR1 is SGHNT and CDR2 YENEEA. The CDR3 is 16 amino acids. The CDR3 DNA reads as TGTGCCAGCAGCTCCACACTTATTAGTAGCAATCAGCCCCAGCATTTT. Translation gives CASSSTLISSNQPQHF. The full variable domain, in which reference TRBV11-3 and TRBJ1-5 provide the parts outside the CDR3, is EAGVVQSPRYKIIEKKQPVAFWCNPISGHNTLYWYLQNLGQGPELLIRYENEEAVDDSQLPKDRFSAERLKGVDSTLKIQPAELGDSAVYLCASSSTLISSNQPQHFGDGTRLSIL.

The chain recombines TRBV25-1 with TRBJ1-2; weak D call: TRBD1 (6 bases). Germline-derived CDR1 and CDR2 are MGHDK and SYGVNS. V was pared by 8 bases and J by 7 bases, with 20 bases between. The CDR3 spans 14 residues. The CDR3 bases are TGTGCCAGCGGGGAGGTTGGCAGGGGTTTTGGCTACACCTTC. The encoded protein is CASGEVGRGFGYTF.

This clone has a single count. This CDR3 reads CSVSGISGGSYEQYF. The DNA of the CDR3 is TGCAGCGTTTCCGGGATAAGCGGGGGCTCCTACGAGCAGTACTTC. The chain recombines TRBV29-1 with TRBJ2-7; TRBD2 agrees at 8 bases. This CDR3 has 15 amino acids. With 5 bases clipped from V and 0 bases from J, the junction kept 9 bases outside the gene matches. From germline, CDR1 is SQVTM and CDR2 ANQGSEA.

The CDR3 sequence: CASSPRVSVDTQYF. The CDR3 region has the DNA TGTGCCAGCAGCCCCCGAGTTAGCGTAGATACGCAGTATTTT. V gene TRBV11-2 combines with J gene TRBJ2-3, with D possibly matching TRBD2 (5 bases). The CDR3 spans 14 residues. The germline V gene has CDR1 SGHAT and CDR2 FQNNGV. Trimming pared 5 bases from V and 5 bases from J, leaving 14 bases between.

The chain is built from TRBV2 and TRBJ2-1, with 10 positions matching TRBD2. Germline CDR1 SNHLY, CDR2 FYNNEI. The CDR3 runs to 16 residues. The V segment lost 4 bases and the J segment 8 bases; nucleotides outside the gene matches: 11. This chain's CDR3 is CASSAPAGGQRDEQFF. The CDR3 nucleotides are TGTGCCAGCAGTGCCCCAGCGGGGGGGCAGCGGGATGAGCAGTTCTTC.

The chain uses TRBV5-4 and TRBJ2-7; the match to TRBD2 covers 8 bases. Germline CDR1 and CDR2: SGHNT and YYREEE (reference sequence). With 4 bases clipped from V and 6 bases from J, the junction kept 12 bases outside the gene matches. The CDR3 runs to 15 residues. CDR3 loop: CASSRGGVSRVEQYF. CDR3 sequence (DNA): TGTGCCAGCAGCCGGGGGGGGGTTTCCAGGGTCGAGCAGTACTTC.

The CDR3 sequence is CASSVAGTGEGTIYF. The CDR3 bases are TGTGCCAGCAGCGTAGCGGGGACAGGGGAAGGCACCATATATTTT. The chain combines TRBV9 with TRBJ1-3; TRBD1 agrees at 10 bases. The J segment lost 9 bases and the V segment lost 0 bases, leaving 6 bases of the junction unmatched. CDR1 and CDR2 (germline): SGDLS, YYNGEE. CDR3 length: 15 amino acids.

This chain links TRBV29-1 with TRBJ2-7; unclear D gene. Germline V gene lookup returns CDR1 SQVTM and CDR2 ANQGSEA. With 6 bases removed from V and 0 bases from J, the gap between germline ends came to 12 bases. The CDR3 is made up of 13 amino acids. The CDR3 protein is CSVEDTTSYEQYF. For the CDR3, the DNA is TGCAGCGTCGAGGATACGACCTCCTACGAGCAGTACTTC.

The chain links TRBV2 to TRBJ1-4; D unresolved. Trimming pared 3 bases from V and 2 bases from J, leaving 7 bases between. Germline lookup yields CDR1 SNHLY and CDR2 FYNNEI. The CDR3 runs 14 residues. The CDR3 DNA reads TGTGCCAGCAGTGATTCGACCACTAATGAAAAACTGTTTTTT. This translates into CASSDSTTNEKLFF.

The chain links TRBV29-1 to TRBJ2-2, with TRBD1 matching over 9 bases. The CDR3 runs 13 residues. Germline trimming cut 6 bases from V and 7 bases from J; bases unmatched to any gene: 6. Per germline, CDR1 SQVTM and CDR2 ANQGSEA. The CDR3 region has the DNA TGCAGCGTCGACAGGGGGGATGGCGGGGAGCTGTTTTTT. This sequence encodes CSVDRGDGGELFF.

The gene calls are TRBV6-1 and TRBJ2-4, with a weak D call TRBD2 (6 bases). Deletions cut 3 bases from V and 6 bases from J, with 18 bases between. From germline, CDR1 is MNHNS and CDR2 SASEGT. The length of the CDR3 is 16 residues. CDR3 in amino acids: CASSDNRPGGVNIQYF. The CDR3 nucleotides read TGTGCCAGCAGTGATAACCGGCCCGGGGGAGTAAACATTCAGTACTTC.

This clone was detected a few times. The chain has TRBV18 and TRBJ2-5; 9 positions agree with TRBD2. Losses at the gene ends were 1 base for V and 5 bases for J; bases not matched to a gene: 8. CDR1 is KGHSH and CDR2 is LQKENI in the germline V gene. This CDR3 has 16 residues. The CDR3 nucleotides read TGTGCCAGCTCACCACGCGGGGGGGCTATATTCGAGACCCAGTACTTC. This gives the protein CASSPRGGAIFETQYF.

This chain joins TRBV29-1 and TRBJ2-7; D gene ambiguous. Germline V gene data show CDR1 as SQVTM and CDR2 as ANQGSEA. V was clipped by 0 bases and J by 1 base, with 10 bases between them. The CDR3 loop spans 14 amino acids. The CDR3, as DNA: TGCAGCGTTGAAGATCCAGGCAGATCCTACGAGCAGTACTTC. Its translation: CSVEDPGRSYEQYF.

This clone appeared once. CDR3 in amino acids: CASSQRTANTEAFF. The DNA of the CDR3 is TGCGCCAGCAGCCAGAGGACAGCGAACACTGAAGCTTTCTTT. The chain combines TRBV4-3 with TRBJ1-1; a possible D gene is TRBD1 (6 bases). The CDR3 totals 14 residues. CDR1 is LGHNA, CDR2 YSLEER, per germline. Trimming pared 3 bases from V and 1 base from J, leaving 9 bases between.

The V call is TRBV28, the J call TRBJ1-4; no clear D. This CDR3 has 19 residues. Germline lookup yields CDR1 MDHEN and CDR2 SYDVKM. The V gene lost 1 base and the J gene lost 0 bases, with 18 bases spanning the gap. Here the CDR3 DNA reads TGTGCCAGCAGTTTATCGGGGTTAGCGATTCGTGCAACTAATGAAAAACTGTTTTTT. Translation: CASSLSGLAIRATNEKLFF. The complete variable domain, with remaining parts taken from reference TRBV28 and TRBJ1-4, reads DVKVTQSSRYLVKRTGEKVFLECVQDMDHENMFWYRQDPGLGLRLIYFSYDVKMKEKGDIPEGYSVSREKKERFSLILESASTNQTSMYLCASSLSGLAIRATNEKLFFGSGTQLSVL.